This T cell receptor beta chain was profiled in a study of T cell responses to AZD1222 COVID-19 vaccine. Study-wide results and limits: There were repertoire samples only from the period after the peak T cell response. Spike was spanned by vaccine-associated CD4 TCRs, which were dominant at 160-218 and 743-854. With two AZD1222 doses given, Spike-specific TCR breadth and depth both rose.

The CDR3 sequence is 18 residues long. The V end was cut by 0 bases, the J end by 0 bases, with 16 bases between. The germline gives CDR1 SGDLS, CDR2 YYNGEE. About this clone: Its antigen is unidentified.

Assay: immunoSEQ multiplex PCR; the TCRdb copy retains only in-frame clones and omits some. Here the sample spans approximately 89,000 clones, about 93% being singletons. The receptor comes from an adult who received the AZD1222 COVID-19 vaccine. The sequences come from peripheral blood, collected 28 days after the second AZD1222 dose. The chain carries TRBV9 and TRBJ2-1; maybe TRBD2 (5 bases). CDR3 protein: CASSVATRRARSYNEQFF. The CDR3 nucleotides read TGTGCCAGCAGCGTAGCTACGAGGCGGGCGCGCTCCTACAATGAGCAGTTCTTC.